The rows below give T cell receptor beta chains drawn from one sample of a study of untreated major depressive disorder. The data were produced by immunoSEQ multiplex PCR, yet TCRdb's version contains in-frame clones alone and is incomplete. The data show 20,000 to 25,000 clones, with around 87% seen just once and about 5% held by the top ten. Sequenced: CD4+ T cells from PBMCs. The receptors originated from a woman aged 25 to 39 in good health. The CDR3 runs from the conserved cysteine through the conserved F or W. D genes are given only for firm matches. Clone size appears in some rows only: once, few, many, or a class for an expanded clone.

v_gene	d_gene	j_gene	abundance	CDR3aa	CDR3nt
TRBV6-5	TRBD1	TRBJ1-2	-	CASSYSQAGGYGYTF	TGTGCCAGCAGTTACTCTCAGGCAGGGGGCTATGGCTACACCTTC
TRBV7-2	-	TRBJ2-1	-	CASSEDSPGQFF	TGTGCCAGCAGCGAGGACTCACCGGGGCAGTTCTTC
TRBV9	TRBD1	TRBJ1-1	-	CASSAGGTGGSTNTEAFF	TGTGCCAGCAGCGCGGGCGGGACAGGGGGAAGTACAAACACTGAAGCTTTCTTT
TRBV5-6	-	TRBJ2-7	-	CASSLDYGHEQYF	TGTGCCAGCAGCTTGGACTACGGCCATGAGCAGTACTTC
TRBV5-1	-	TRBJ2-1	-	CASSLSSNEQFF	TGCGCCAGCAGCCTCTCTAGCAATGAGCAGTTCTTC
TRBV7-2	-	TRBJ1-1	-	CASSLNREHAFF	TGTGCCAGCAGCTTGAACAGGGAGCATGCTTTCTTT
TRBV6-1	TRBD1	TRBJ1-6	-	CASSAGGVFPSPLHF	TGTGCCAGCAGTGCAGGGGGTGTTTTTCCCTCACCCCTCCACTTT
TRBV29-1	-	TRBJ1-5	few	CSVGTSDQPQHF	TGCAGCGTTGGTACCTCGGATCAGCCCCAGCATTTT
TRBV5-4	TRBD1	TRBJ1-2	few	CASSTVEGARYGYTF	TGTGCCAGCAGCACGGTAGAGGGGGCCCGCTATGGCTACACCTTC
TRBV4-1	TRBD1	TRBJ2-7	-	CASSRPGQGNSEQYF	TGCGCCAGCAGCCGACCGGGACAGGGAAATTCCGAGCAGTACTTC
TRBV7-7	TRBD1	TRBJ2-5	once	CASSLDRDETQYF	TGTGCTAGCAGCTTAGACAGGGATGAGACCCAGTACTTC
TRBV5-4	TRBD1	TRBJ1-1	few	CASSLVDRAEAFF	TGTGCCAGCAGCTTGGTGGACAGGGCTGAAGCTTTCTTT
TRBV2	TRBD1	TRBJ1-1	-	CARTGTVNTEAFF	TGTGCCAGAACCGGGACAGTGAACACTGAAGCTTTCTTT
TRBV28	-	TRBJ1-5	-	CASSLVVWGQPQHF	TGTGCCAGCAGTTTAGTAGTGTGGGGACAGCCCCAGCATTTT
TRBV2	-	TRBJ1-1	few	CASRGDGFNTEAFF	TGTGCCAGCAGGGGGGACGGGTTCAACACTGAAGCTTTCTTT
TRBV10-3	TRBD2	TRBJ2-1	-	CAIAPFSGGANEQFF	TGTGCCATCGCCCCCTTTAGCGGGGGGGCTAATGAGCAGTTCTTC
TRBV9	TRBD1	TRBJ2-7	-	CASSVGGRGFYEQYF	TGTGCCAGCAGCGTAGGGGGCAGGGGGTTTTACGAGCAGTACTTC
TRBV5-4	-	TRBJ1-1	-	CASSVKLDTEAFF	TGTGCCAGCAGTGTCAAACTGGACACTGAAGCTTTCTTT
TRBV2	TRBD1	TRBJ1-1	-	CASNIRGPMNTEAFF	TGTGCCAGCAATATAAGGGGGCCAATGAACACTGAAGCTTTCTTT
TRBV5-1	TRBD2	TRBJ2-1	-	CASSSLAGGRYNEQFF	TGCGCCAGCAGCTCACTAGCGGGGGGTCGCTACAATGAGCAGTTCTTC
TRBV20-1	-	TRBJ2-1	-	CSARKINEQFF	TGCAGTGCTAGAAAGATAAATGAGCAGTTCTTC
TRBV18	TRBD1	TRBJ2-3	-	CATIPGTGRRDTQYF	TGTGCCACTATCCCAGGGACAGGGAGGCGCGATACGCAGTATTTT
TRBV14	-	TRBJ1-6	-	CASSQGRYNSPLHF	TGTGCCAGCAGCCAGGGACGGTATAATTCACCCCTCCACTTT
TRBV18	TRBD1	TRBJ2-2	-	CASSPDRANTGELFF	TGTGCCAGCTCACCGGACAGGGCCAACACCGGGGAGCTGTTTTTT
TRBV5-6	-	TRBJ1-2	-	CASSFRVGGYTF	TGTGCCAGCAGCTTTCGTGTTGGAGGCTACACCTTC
TRBV10-3	-	TRBJ2-3	once	CAISEPRGTDTQYF	TGTGCCATCAGTGAGCCCCGGGGGACAGATACGCAGTATTTT
TRBV27	-	TRBJ2-7	-	CATYGRSSYEQYF	TGTGCCACCTATGGCAGGAGCTCCTACGAGCAGTACTTC
TRBV4-2	-	TRBJ2-7	-	CASSAAGTGGREQYF	TGTGCCAGCAGCGCCGCCGGGACGGGGGGCCGCGAGCAGTACTTC
TRBV7-9	TRBD1	TRBJ2-7	-	CASSPRQGDYEQYF	TGTGCCAGCAGCCCACGACAGGGGGACTACGAGCAGTACTTC
TRBV19	-	TRBJ1-5	-	CATNRDYNQPQHF	TGTGCCACCAACCGGGATTACAATCAGCCCCAGCATTTT
TRBV15	-	TRBJ2-7	-	CATSRGGSSYEQYF	TGTGCCACCAGCAGAGGAGGTAGCTCCTACGAGCAGTACTTC
TRBV6-5	-	TRBJ1-2	-	CASSYSGTRAEGYTF	TGTGCCAGCAGTTACTCGGGGACCAGGGCGGAAGGCTACACCTTC
TRBV27	-	TRBJ1-1	medium-sized	CASSLGSGFEAFF	TGTGCCAGCAGTTTAGGCTCAGGGTTTGAAGCTTTCTTT
TRBV27	-	TRBJ2-1	-	CASSYTSTRRNEQFF	TGTGCCAGCAGTTACACCTCTACCCGGCGAAATGAGCAGTTCTTC
TRBV30	-	TRBJ2-7	-	CAWSVPGPEQYF	TGTGCCTGGAGTGTGCCCGGGCCCGAGCAGTACTTC
TRBV7-7	-	TRBJ2-3	-	CASSRGPGLSSTDTQYF	TGTGCTAGCAGCCGAGGCCCCGGGCTATCTAGCACAGATACGCAGTATTTT
TRBV4-1	-	TRBJ2-5	-	CASSQEQVGPETQYF	TGCGCCAGCAGCCAAGAACAGGTGGGGCCAGAGACCCAGTACTTC
TRBV18	-	TRBJ1-6	-	CASSAGGAGNSPLHF	TGTGCCAGCTCGGCCGGGGGGGCTGGGAATTCACCCCTCCACTTT
TRBV29-1	-	TRBJ2-2	-	CSVEMGGDTGELFF	TGCAGCGTTGAGATGGGGGGTGACACCGGGGAGCTGTTTTTT
TRBV30	-	TRBJ2-5	medium-sized	CAWSTGGGMSETQYF	TGTGCCTGGAGTACAGGGGGGGGAATGAGCGAGACCCAGTACTTC
TRBV5-6	-	TRBJ1-3	-	CASTLRFGNTIYF	TGTGCCAGCACCTTGCGGTTTGGAAACACCATATATTTT
TRBV5-6	-	TRBJ2-7	-	CASSLPGLSSYEQYF	TGTGCCAGCAGCCTTCCGGGACTGAGCTCCTACGAGCAGTACTTC
TRBV18	-	TRBJ2-5	-	CASSPTLETQYF	TGTGCCAGCTCACCAACGCTAGAGACCCAGTACTTC
TRBV5-1	TRBD2	TRBJ2-7	-	CASKLDGGYEQYF	TGCGCCAGCAAGTTAGACGGGGGGTACGAGCAGTACTTC
TRBV20-1	TRBD1	TRBJ2-7	-	CSARAGGEQYF	TGCAGTGCTAGAGCAGGGGGCGAGCAGTACTTC
TRBV11-3	-	TRBJ2-3	few	CASSLGGWTDTQYF	TGTGCCAGCAGCTTAGGGGGGTGGACTGATACGCAGTATTTT
TRBV5-4	-	TRBJ2-4	-	CASSLLGTAKNIQYF	TGTGCCAGCAGCTTGCTGGGAACAGCCAAAAACATTCAGTACTTC
TRBV5-1	TRBD1	TRBJ1-1	-	CASSLGQGGTEAFF	TGCGCCAGCAGCTTGGGACAGGGTGGCACTGAAGCTTTCTTT
TRBV14	-	TRBJ1-6	-	CASSQSGNSPLHF	TGTGCCAGCAGCCAATCAGGGAATTCACCCCTCCACTTT
TRBV6-5	-	TRBJ1-2	-	CASSYGNRASGYTF	TGTGCCAGCAGTTACGGGAACAGGGCATCTGGCTACACCTTC